The rows below give T cell receptor beta chains drawn from one sample of a study of CD4 T cell repertoires in COVID-19. Using immunoSEQ multiplex PCR, the repertoire was profiled, and TCRdb retains in-frame clones only, with some absent. In the table there are over 75,000 clones, 83% of which are singletons. Here the sequenced sample was CD4+ T cells from peripheral blood, taken after recovery from COVID-19. The receptor set was obtained from a human donor who had COVID-19. The CDR3 runs from the conserved cysteine through the conserved F or W. A D gene is named only where the DNA matches it firmly. Clone size, where shown, is once, few, many, or a class for clones that have expanded.

DNA: TGCGCCAGCAGCGGAGGACTAGCGGCTTCCTACGAGCAGTACTTC
CDR3: CASSGGLAASYEQYF
D: TRBD2
V: TRBV5-1
size: -
J: TRBJ2-7

DNA: TGTGCCAGCAGCCAAGATACGATGGGGCTAGCCTCCTACGAGCAGTACTTC
CDR3: CASSQDTMGLASYEQYF
D: -
V: TRBV4-2
size: few
J: TRBJ2-7

DNA: TGTGCCAGCAGCTTAGACAGGGGAGAGGAAAACACCATATATTTT
CDR3: CASSLDRGEENTIYF
D: TRBD1
V: TRBV7-2
size: few
J: TRBJ1-3

DNA: TGCAGTGCTAGTAGAGAGGGACAGGGAATTTACAATGAGCAGTTCTTC
CDR3: CSASREGQGIYNEQFF
D: TRBD1
V: TRBV20-1
size: once
J: TRBJ2-1

DNA: TGTGCCAGCAGCTTCGGCGCGGCGATGGGGGGTTCACCCCTCCACTTT
CDR3: CASSFGAAMGGSPLHF
D: -
V: TRBV7-9
size: -
J: TRBJ1-6

DNA: TGTGCCAGCAGCCGGAAAAGTAGCGGGGGGACCACCGGGGAGCTGTTTTTT
CDR3: CASSRKSSGGTTGELFF
D: TRBD2
V: TRBV11-3
size: -
J: TRBJ2-2

DNA: TGTGCCAGCTCAGTGGGGACAGGGGATTCTCAGCCCCAGCATTTT
CDR3: CASSVGTGDSQPQHF
D: TRBD1
V: TRBV18
size: -
J: TRBJ1-5

DNA: TGTGCCAGCAGCCAAGTGGGGGTAGGGTGGTCGAACACTGAAGCTTTCTTT
CDR3: CASSQVGVGWSNTEAFF
D: -
V: TRBV14
size: -
J: TRBJ1-1

DNA: TGTGCCAGCAGCGCCCCGGGGGCCTCCTACAATGAGCAGTTCTTC
CDR3: CASSAPGASYNEQFF
D: -
V: TRBV9
size: -
J: TRBJ2-1

DNA: TGCGCCAGCAGCTCCCAGCGGGGCACAGATACGCAGTATTTT
CDR3: CASSSQRGTDTQYF
D: -
V: TRBV5-1
size: -
J: TRBJ2-3

DNA: TGTGCCAGCAGCCCGGTCTTAGGCGAGCAGTACTTC
CDR3: CASSPVLGEQYF
D: -
V: TRBV3-1/TRBV3-2
size: -
J: TRBJ2-7

DNA: TGTGCCAGCAGTTTCGCCGGGACAGGGGGAAATGAGCAGTTCTTC
CDR3: CASSFAGTGGNEQFF
D: TRBD1
V: TRBV28
size: -
J: TRBJ2-1

DNA: TGTGCCAGCAGTTCCCCAAGCGGGAGGGTTGAGCAGTACTTC
CDR3: CASSSPSGRVEQYF
D: TRBD2
V: TRBV28
size: -
J: TRBJ2-7

DNA: TGTGCCACCTCAGGCGGACAGGGGGACTACGAGCAGTACTTC
CDR3: CATSGGQGDYEQYF
D: TRBD1
V: TRBV10-3
size: -
J: TRBJ2-7

DNA: TGCAGCGTTCGCTCGCCCGGGGAGGGACAGCCCCAGCATTTT
CDR3: CSVRSPGEGQPQHF
D: -
V: TRBV29-1
size: -
J: TRBJ1-5

DNA: TGTGCCAGCAGACCTGGACGCTCTGGAAACACCATATATTTT
CDR3: CASRPGRSGNTIYF
D: -
V: TRBV6-5
size: -
J: TRBJ1-3

DNA: TGTGCCAGTACGCGGGACAGCTCTAATCAGCCCCAGCATTTT
CDR3: CASTRDSSNQPQHF
D: TRBD1
V: TRBV19
size: -
J: TRBJ1-5

DNA: TGTGCCAGCCAATCCCGACAAGGGTACAATGAGCAGTTCTTC
CDR3: CASQSRQGYNEQFF
D: -
V: TRBV5-4
size: -
J: TRBJ2-1

DNA: TGTGCCAGCAGCCGACTCAAGTCCCAAGAGACCCAGTACTTC
CDR3: CASSRLKSQETQYF
D: -
V: TRBV14
size: -
J: TRBJ2-5

DNA: TGTGCCAGCAGCTCCAAAGGGGGAGGGTCACCCCTCCACTTT
CDR3: CASSSKGGGSPLHF
D: -
V: TRBV11-2
size: -
J: TRBJ1-6

DNA: TGTGCCAGCCGCTCTATGGAGGGTATGAGCAATCAGCCCCAGCATTTT
CDR3: CASRSMEGMSNQPQHF
D: -
V: TRBV28
size: -
J: TRBJ1-5

DNA: TGTGCCAGCAGCCAACAAGAGACCCAGTACTTC
CDR3: CASSQQETQYF
D: -
V: TRBV3-1/TRBV3-2
size: -
J: TRBJ2-5

DNA: TGTGCCAGTAGTATTGCGGGTGGGCTAGCGGGACTGAGGGACAATGAGCAGTTCTTC
CDR3: CASSIAGGLAGLRDNEQFF
D: TRBD2
V: TRBV19
size: -
J: TRBJ2-1

DNA: TGCGCCAGCAGTGATCCCCAGGGGTACAATGAGCAGTTCTTC
CDR3: CASSDPQGYNEQFF
D: -
V: TRBV10-1
size: few
J: TRBJ2-1

DNA: TGCAGCGTCGAAACTCTAGGAAGTATGTCCTACAATGAGCAGTTCTTC
CDR3: CSVETLGSMSYNEQFF
D: -
V: TRBV29-1
size: -
J: TRBJ2-1

DNA: TGCGCCAGCAGCTTACAACAGAGCACAGATACGCAGTATTTT
CDR3: CASSLQQSTDTQYF
D: -
V: TRBV5-1
size: -
J: TRBJ2-3

DNA: TGTGCCAGCGCCACAGGGGAAGGGAACTATGGCTACACCTTC
CDR3: CASATGEGNYGYTF
D: TRBD1
V: TRBV19
size: -
J: TRBJ1-2

DNA: TGTGCCAGCAGCCCGACTAGCGGGGGGGCGGGGGAGACCCAGTACTTC
CDR3: CASSPTSGGAGETQYF
D: TRBD2
V: TRBV3-1/TRBV3-2
size: -
J: TRBJ2-5

DNA: TGTGCCAGCAGTCAGGGACAGGGGACTATCACAGATACGCAGTATTTT
CDR3: CASSQGQGTITDTQYF
D: TRBD1
V: TRBV6-2/TRBV6-3
size: -
J: TRBJ2-3

DNA: TGTGCCGCCTCTAAGGGGGCTAATGAAAAACTGTTTTTT
CDR3: CAASKGANEKLFF
D: -
V: TRBV10-3
size: -
J: TRBJ1-4

DNA: TGTGCCAGCAGTGCTCTCATGGCAGGGGGCTACGGTACTGAAGCTTTCTTT
CDR3: CASSALMAGGYGTEAFF
D: TRBD1
V: TRBV6-1
size: once
J: TRBJ1-1

DNA: TGTGCCAGCAGCTCCCCCAGACAGGGGTTTTTGGTTGGCTACACCTTC
CDR3: CASSSPRQGFLVGYTF
D: TRBD1
V: TRBV5-4
size: -
J: TRBJ1-2

DNA: TGTGCCAGCAGCTGGGGCGGGCCCGGAGTACACACCGGGGAGCTGTTTTTT
CDR3: CASSWGGPGVHTGELFF
D: -
V: TRBV5-4
size: -
J: TRBJ2-2

DNA: TGTGCCAGTAGTATTAACCGCGCGCCTTCCTACGAGCAGTACTTC
CDR3: CASSINRAPSYEQYF
D: -
V: TRBV19
size: -
J: TRBJ2-7

DNA: TGTGCCAGCAGCTTTGGGACGGACACTGAAGCTTTCTTT
CDR3: CASSFGTDTEAFF
D: -
V: TRBV7-9
size: -
J: TRBJ1-1

DNA: TGTGCCAGCAGTTTAAGGTACGAGCAGTACTTC
CDR3: CASSLRYEQYF
D: -
V: TRBV28
size: -
J: TRBJ2-7

DNA: TGTGCCAGCAGACCGTCCATTAGTTCTGGAAACACCATATATTTT
CDR3: CASRPSISSGNTIYF
D: -
V: TRBV6-5
size: -
J: TRBJ1-3

DNA: TGTGCCAGCAGGATGGCCTTCCAGGGTGAAGCTTTCTTT
CDR3: CASRMAFQGEAFF
D: -
V: TRBV13
size: -
J: TRBJ1-1

DNA: TGTGCCAGCAGCCCTAGGGGGGGCAGCGTGAGCCCGCGGGGCTACACCTTC
CDR3: CASSPRGGSVSPRGYTF
D: -
V: TRBV11-2
size: -
J: TRBJ1-2

DNA: TGTGCCAGCAGCCAAGCAGTAAGGGACACAGATACGCAGTATTTT
CDR3: CASSQAVRDTDTQYF
D: -
V: TRBV3-1/TRBV3-2
size: once
J: TRBJ2-3

DNA: TGTGCCAGCAGCCCCGGGGACTTTAACTATGGCTACACCTTC
CDR3: CASSPGDFNYGYTF
D: -
V: TRBV3-1/TRBV3-2
size: -
J: TRBJ1-2

DNA: TGTGCCAGCAGCCAAGCGGAAGAGACCCAGTACTTC
CDR3: CASSQAEETQYF
D: -
V: TRBV3-1/TRBV3-2
size: -
J: TRBJ2-5

DNA: TGTGCCAGCAGCTTGAACAGGGGGGACACTGAAGCTTTCTTT
CDR3: CASSLNRGDTEAFF
D: TRBD1
V: TRBV5-4
size: few
J: TRBJ1-1

DNA: TGTGCCAGCAGCCCCCAACTAAGCTCTGGGGCCAACGTCCTGACTTTC
CDR3: CASSPQLSSGANVLTF
D: -
V: TRBV5-5
size: -
J: TRBJ2-6

DNA: TGTGCCAGCAGTCCCGGACAGCCCCAAGAGACCCAGTACTTC
CDR3: CASSPGQPQETQYF
D: -
V: TRBV9
size: -
J: TRBJ2-5